This TCR beta chain was captured by sequencing in a study of patients and donors after allogeneic stem cell transplantation. Per germline, CDR1 MNHEY and CDR2 SVGAGI. Trimming took 8 bases from V and 9 from J; bases not matched to a gene: 9. The length of the CDR3 is 12 residues. TCRdb processed the RT-PCR reads anew with MiXCR; each CDR3 protein has one entry. The table has 920,000 or so distinct CDR3 sequences, approximately 18% seen once. The sample holds a few counts of this clonotype. This receptor was identified in a human donor who was either an allogeneic HSCT recipient or a stem cell or donor lymphocyte infusion donor (not recorded which). It is not recorded whose cells these are; they may come from a transplant donor. The V call is TRBV6-5, the J call TRBJ1-1, with 7 bases aligning to TRBD1. The sequencing sample was made of blood, either unsorted or a sorted T cell fraction (not recorded which). The DNA for the CDR3 is TGTGCCAGCTCGAGGGAGACAGGGAAAGCTTTCTTT. This encodes CASSRETGKAFF.